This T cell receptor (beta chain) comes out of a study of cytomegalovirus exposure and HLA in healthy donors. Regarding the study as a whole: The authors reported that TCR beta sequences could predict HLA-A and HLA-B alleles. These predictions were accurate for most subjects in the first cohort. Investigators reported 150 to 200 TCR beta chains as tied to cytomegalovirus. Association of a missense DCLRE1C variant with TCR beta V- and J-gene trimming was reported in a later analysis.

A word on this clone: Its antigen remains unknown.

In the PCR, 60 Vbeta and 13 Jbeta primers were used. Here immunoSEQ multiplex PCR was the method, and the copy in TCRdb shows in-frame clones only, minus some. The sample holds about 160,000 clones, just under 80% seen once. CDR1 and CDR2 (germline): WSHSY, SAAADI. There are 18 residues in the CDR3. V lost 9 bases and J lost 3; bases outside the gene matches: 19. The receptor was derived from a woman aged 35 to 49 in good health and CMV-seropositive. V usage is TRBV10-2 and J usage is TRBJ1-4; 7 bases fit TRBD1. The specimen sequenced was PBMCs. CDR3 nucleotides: TGCGCCAGGCCTTCCAGGGGGTTTAATTTTGCTTCTAATGAAAAACTGTTTTTT. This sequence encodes CARPSRGFNFASNEKLFF.